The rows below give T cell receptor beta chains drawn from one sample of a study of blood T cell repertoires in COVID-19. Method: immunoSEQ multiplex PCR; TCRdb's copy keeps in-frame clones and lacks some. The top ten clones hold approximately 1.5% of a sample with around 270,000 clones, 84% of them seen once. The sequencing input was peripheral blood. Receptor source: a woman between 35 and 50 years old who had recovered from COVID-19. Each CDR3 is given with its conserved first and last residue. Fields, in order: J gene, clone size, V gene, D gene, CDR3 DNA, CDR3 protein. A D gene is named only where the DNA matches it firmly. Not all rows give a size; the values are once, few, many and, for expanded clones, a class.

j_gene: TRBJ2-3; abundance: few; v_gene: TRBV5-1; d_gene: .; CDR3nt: TGCGCCAGCAGCTTGGGTTTTCTCACAGATACGCAGTATTTT; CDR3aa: CASSLGFLTDTQYF
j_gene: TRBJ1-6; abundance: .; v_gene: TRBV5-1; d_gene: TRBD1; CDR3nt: TGCGCCAGCACCCTATTCGGGACAGGGGTTGCTCCCCTCCACTTT; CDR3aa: CASTLFGTGVAPLHF
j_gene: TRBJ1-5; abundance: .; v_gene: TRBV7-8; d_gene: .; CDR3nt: TGTGCCAGCAGCTTTTCCTTGGTAGGGGCGCCTCAGCCCCAGCATTTT; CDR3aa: CASSFSLVGAPQPQHF
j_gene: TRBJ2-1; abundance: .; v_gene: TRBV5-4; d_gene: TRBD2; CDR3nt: TGTGCCAGCAGCTTGAAGCGGGGGGGGAATGAGCAGTTCTTC; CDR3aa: CASSLKRGGNEQFF
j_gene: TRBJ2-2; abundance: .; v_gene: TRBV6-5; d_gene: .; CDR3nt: TGTGCCAGCAGTTCAAACAGGGTAGGCGCCGGGGAGCTGTTTTTT; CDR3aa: CASSSNRVGAGELFF
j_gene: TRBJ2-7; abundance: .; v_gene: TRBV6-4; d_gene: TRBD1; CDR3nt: TGTGCCAGCGACGCGGACAGGGACTACGAGCAGTACTTC; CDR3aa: CASDADRDYEQYF
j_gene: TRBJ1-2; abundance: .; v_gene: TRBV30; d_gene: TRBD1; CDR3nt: TGTGCCTGGAGTACAGGGGGAACTGGCTACACCTTC; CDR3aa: CAWSTGGTGYTF
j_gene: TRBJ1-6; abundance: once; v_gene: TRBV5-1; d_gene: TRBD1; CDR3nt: TGCGCCAGCAGCTTGGGGGGGACAGCCGATAATTCACCCCTCCACTTT; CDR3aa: CASSLGGTADNSPLHF
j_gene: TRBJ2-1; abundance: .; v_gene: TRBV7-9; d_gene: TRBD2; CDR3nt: TGTGCCAGCAGCAGCCGAGAGAGCGGGGGAAACAATGAGCAGTTCTTC; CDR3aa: CASSSRESGGNNEQFF
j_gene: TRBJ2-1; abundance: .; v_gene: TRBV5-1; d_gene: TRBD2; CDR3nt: TGCGCCAGCAGCTTGGTTGCTAGCGGGGGATACAATGAGCAGTTCTTC; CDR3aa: CASSLVASGGYNEQFF
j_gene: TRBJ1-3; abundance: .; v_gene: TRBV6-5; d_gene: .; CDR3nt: TGTGCCAGCAGTTACTCCGTGAGGGCCCCTGGAAACACCATATATTTT; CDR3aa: CASSYSVRAPGNTIYF
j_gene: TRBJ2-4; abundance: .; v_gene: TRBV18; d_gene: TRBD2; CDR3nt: TGTGCCAGCTCACAAGCGGGACGTCTTATAGCCAAAAACATTCAGTACTTC; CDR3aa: CASSQAGRLIAKNIQYF
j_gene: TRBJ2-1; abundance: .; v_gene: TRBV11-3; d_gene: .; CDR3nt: TGTGCCAGCAGCTTAGTAGTAGGGAGCTCCTACAATGAGCAGTTCTTC; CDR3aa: CASSLVVGSSYNEQFF
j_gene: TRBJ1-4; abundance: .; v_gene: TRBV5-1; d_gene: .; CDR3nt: TGCGCCAGCAGTTTTACACCAAGTTCAACTAATGAAAAACTGTTTTTT; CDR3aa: CASSFTPSSTNEKLFF
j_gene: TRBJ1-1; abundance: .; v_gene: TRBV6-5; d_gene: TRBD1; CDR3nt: TGTGCCAGCAGTTACTCGGCAGGGGGAACTGAAGCTTTCTTT; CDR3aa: CASSYSAGGTEAFF
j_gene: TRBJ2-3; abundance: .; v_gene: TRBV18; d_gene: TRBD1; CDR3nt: TGTGCCAGCTCCCAGGGGGCCCCAGCGGATACGCAGTATTTT; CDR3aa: CASSQGAPADTQYF
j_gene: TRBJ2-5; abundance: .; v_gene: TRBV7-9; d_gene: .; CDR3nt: TGTGCCAGCAGCGTATCCTACAGGGGGGGACAAGAGACCCAGTACTTC; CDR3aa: CASSVSYRGGQETQYF
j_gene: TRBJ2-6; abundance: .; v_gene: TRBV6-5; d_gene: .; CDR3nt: TGTGCCAGCAGTTACTGGAGCTCTGGGGCCAACGTCCTGACTTTC; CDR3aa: CASSYWSSGANVLTF
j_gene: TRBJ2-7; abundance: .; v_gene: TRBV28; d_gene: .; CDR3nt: TGTGCCAGCAGTTTATGGACAGCAACCTACGAGCAGTACTTC; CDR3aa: CASSLWTATYEQYF
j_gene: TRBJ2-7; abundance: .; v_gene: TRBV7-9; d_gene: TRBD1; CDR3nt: TGTGCCAGCAGTTCGCCGGGACAGGGGGCTTACGAGCAGTACTTC; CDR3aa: CASSSPGQGAYEQYF
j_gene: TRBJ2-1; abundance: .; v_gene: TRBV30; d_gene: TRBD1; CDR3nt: TGTGCCGGCCGGGCGGGACAGGGGTACAATGAGCAGTTCTTC; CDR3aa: CAGRAGQGYNEQFF
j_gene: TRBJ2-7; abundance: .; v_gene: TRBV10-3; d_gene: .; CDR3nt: TGTGCCATCAGCCCCCCCCGGGGGTACGAGCAGTACTTC; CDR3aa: CAISPPRGYEQYF
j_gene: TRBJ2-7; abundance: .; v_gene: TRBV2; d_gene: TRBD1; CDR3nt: TGTGCCAGCAGTGTCGGACAGGGGCCCTACGAGCAGTACTTC; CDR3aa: CASSVGQGPYEQYF
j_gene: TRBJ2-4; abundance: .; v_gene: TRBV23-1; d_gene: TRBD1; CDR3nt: TGCGCCAGCAGTCAATCGGTCCCCGAACAGGGGGTAATAACCAAAAACATTCAGTACTTC; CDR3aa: CASSQSVPEQGVITKNIQYF
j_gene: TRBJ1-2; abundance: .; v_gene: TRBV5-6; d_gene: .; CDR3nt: TGTGCCAGCAGCGTGGACAGTTGGAATTATGGCTACACCTTC; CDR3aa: CASSVDSWNYGYTF
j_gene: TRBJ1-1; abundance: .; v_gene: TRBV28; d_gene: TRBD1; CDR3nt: TGTGCCAGCAGTCTCCCCTTCGGACAGGGTAACACTGAAGCTTTCTTT; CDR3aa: CASSLPFGQGNTEAFF
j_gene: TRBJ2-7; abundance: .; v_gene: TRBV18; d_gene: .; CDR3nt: TGTGCCAGCTCACCAGAGGGTTACGAGCAGTACTTC; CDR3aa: CASSPEGYEQYF
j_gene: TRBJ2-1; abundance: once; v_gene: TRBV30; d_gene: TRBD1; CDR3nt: TGTGCCTGGAGTAGAGGCCAGGGGGCTCATGAGCAGTTCTTC; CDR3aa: CAWSRGQGAHEQFF
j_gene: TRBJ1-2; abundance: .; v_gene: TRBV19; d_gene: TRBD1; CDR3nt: TGTGCCAGTAGCCGGGACAGGGGAGGCTACACCTTC; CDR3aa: CASSRDRGGYTF
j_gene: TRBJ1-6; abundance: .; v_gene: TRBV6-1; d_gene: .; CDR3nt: TGTGCCAGCAGTGAAATCAGGAGTAGGCAGGGTCCACCCCTCCACTTT; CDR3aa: CASSEIRSRQGPPLHF
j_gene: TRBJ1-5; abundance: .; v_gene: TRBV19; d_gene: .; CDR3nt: TGTGCCAGTACCCCCTGGGGGGAGGAGAGTCAGCCCCAGCATTTT; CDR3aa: CASTPWGEESQPQHF
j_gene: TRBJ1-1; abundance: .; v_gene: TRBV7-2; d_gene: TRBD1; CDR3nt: TGTGCCAGCAGTGAACAGGGGATGAACACTGAAGCTTTCTTT; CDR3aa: CASSEQGMNTEAFF
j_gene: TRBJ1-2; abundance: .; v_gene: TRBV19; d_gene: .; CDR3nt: TGTGCCAGTAGTCGCACAGATGGCGGCTACACCTTC; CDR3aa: CASSRTDGGYTF
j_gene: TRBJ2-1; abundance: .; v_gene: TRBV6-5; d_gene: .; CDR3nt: TGTGCCAGCAGTTACTCGACGAGTTGGGGAGGTGAGCAGTTCTTC; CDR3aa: CASSYSTSWGGEQFF
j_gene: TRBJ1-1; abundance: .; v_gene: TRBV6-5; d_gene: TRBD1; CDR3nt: TGTGCCAGCAGTTACCGGACAGGGTGGAAGACTGAAGCTTTCTTT; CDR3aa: CASSYRTGWKTEAFF
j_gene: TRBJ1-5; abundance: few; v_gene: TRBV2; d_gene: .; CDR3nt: TGTGCCAGCAGGGGGCCCCATAGGGGGTCGCCCCAGCATTTT; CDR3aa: CASRGPHRGSPQHF
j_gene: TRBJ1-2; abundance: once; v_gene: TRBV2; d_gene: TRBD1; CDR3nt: TGTGCCAGCAGTCTTAGACAGGGGGGTAATGGCTACACCTTC; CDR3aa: CASSLRQGGNGYTF
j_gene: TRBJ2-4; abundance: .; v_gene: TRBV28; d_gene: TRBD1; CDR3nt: TGTGCCAGCAGTACAGGGGAATGGACCAAAAACATTCAGTACTTC; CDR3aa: CASSTGEWTKNIQYF
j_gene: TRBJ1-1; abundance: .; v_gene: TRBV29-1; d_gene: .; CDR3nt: TGCAGCGTTGGCACAGCCACTGAAGCTTTCTTT; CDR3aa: CSVGTATEAFF
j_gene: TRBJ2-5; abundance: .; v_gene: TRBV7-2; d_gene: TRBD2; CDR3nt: TGTGCCAGCAGATCCCTCCCCGGGGGGAAGGAGACCCAGTACTTC; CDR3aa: CASRSLPGGKETQYF
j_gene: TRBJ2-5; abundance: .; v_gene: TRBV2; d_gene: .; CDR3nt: TGTGCCCCCCGTCGGGAGTCCCAAGAGACCCAGTACTTC; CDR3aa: CAPRRESQETQYF
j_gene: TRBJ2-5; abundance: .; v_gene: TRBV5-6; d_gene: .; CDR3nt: TGTGCCAGCAGCTTGGCCAGCGGAACAAAAGAGACCCAGTACTTC; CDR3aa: CASSLASGTKETQYF
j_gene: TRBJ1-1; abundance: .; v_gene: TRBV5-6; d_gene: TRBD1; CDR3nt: TGTGCCAGCAGCTTGGTGGGACAGAGGAACACTGAAGCTTTCTTT; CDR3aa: CASSLVGQRNTEAFF
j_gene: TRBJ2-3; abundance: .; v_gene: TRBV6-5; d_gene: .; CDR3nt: TGTGCCAGCAGTTTCTTTGGAGGGACCGATACGCAGTATTTT; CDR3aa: CASSFFGGTDTQYF
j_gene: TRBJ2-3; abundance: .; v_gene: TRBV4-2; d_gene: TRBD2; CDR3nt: TGTGCCAGCAGCCAAGATTACGGGGGGTGGTCAGATACGCAGTATTTT; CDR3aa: CASSQDYGGWSDTQYF
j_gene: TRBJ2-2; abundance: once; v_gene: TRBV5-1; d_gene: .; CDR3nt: TGCGCCAGCAGCTGGACCGGGACACCGACCGGGGAGCTGTTTTTT; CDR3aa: CASSWTGTPTGELFF
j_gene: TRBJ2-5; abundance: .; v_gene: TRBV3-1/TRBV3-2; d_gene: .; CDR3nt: TGTGCCAGCAGCTACCGGGGTGCCCGAACCCAGTACTTC; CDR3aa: CASSYRGARTQYF
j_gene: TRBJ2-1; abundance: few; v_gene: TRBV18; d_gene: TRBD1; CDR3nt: TGTGCCAGCTCACCAGACAGGGTTGAGCAGTTCTTC; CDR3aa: CASSPDRVEQFF
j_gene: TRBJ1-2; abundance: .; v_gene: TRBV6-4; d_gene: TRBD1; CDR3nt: TGTGCCAGCAGTGCGGACAGGGCCGGGGGAGGCTACACCTTC; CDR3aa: CASSADRAGGGYTF
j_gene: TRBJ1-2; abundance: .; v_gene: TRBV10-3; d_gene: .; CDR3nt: TGTGCCATCAGCGCCTTGGTTCAGTCAGGCTACACCTTC; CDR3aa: CAISALVQSGYTF
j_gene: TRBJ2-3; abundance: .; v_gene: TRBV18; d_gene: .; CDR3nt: TGTGCCAGCTCACCCACTTTGGAGGGAGATACGCAGTATTTT; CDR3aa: CASSPTLEGDTQYF
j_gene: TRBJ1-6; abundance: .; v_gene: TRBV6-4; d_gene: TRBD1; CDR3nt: TGTGCCAGCAGTGCCGCGGGACAGGGAAATTCACCCCTCCACTTT; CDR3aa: CASSAAGQGNSPLHF
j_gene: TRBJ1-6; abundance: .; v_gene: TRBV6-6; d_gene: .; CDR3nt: TGTGCCAGCAGACCCACAGCTGATAATTCACCCCTCCACTTT; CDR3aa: CASRPTADNSPLHF
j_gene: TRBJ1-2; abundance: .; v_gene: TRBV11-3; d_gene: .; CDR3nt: TGTGCCAGCAGCCTAACCTCAGGGAACTATGGCTACACCTTC; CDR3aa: CASSLTSGNYGYTF
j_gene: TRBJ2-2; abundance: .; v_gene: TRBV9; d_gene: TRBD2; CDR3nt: TGTGCCAGCAGCACCCTAACTAGCGGAAGACACACCGGGGAGCTGTTTTTT; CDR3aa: CASSTLTSGRHTGELFF
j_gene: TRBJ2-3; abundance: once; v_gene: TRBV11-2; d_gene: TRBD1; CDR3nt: TGTGCCAGCAGCCTTCGGGACAGGGCTAGCACAGATACGCAGTATTTT; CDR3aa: CASSLRDRASTDTQYF
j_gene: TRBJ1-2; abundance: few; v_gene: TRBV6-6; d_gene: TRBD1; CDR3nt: TGTGCCAGCAGCCGCGGACAGGGGTCCTTTAACTATGGCTACACCTTC; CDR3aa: CASSRGQGSFNYGYTF
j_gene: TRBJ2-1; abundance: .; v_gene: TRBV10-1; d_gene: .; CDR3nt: TGCGCCAGCAGTGTGGGCCCTAGCCGGAGTACTGAGCAGTTCTTC; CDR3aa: CASSVGPSRSTEQFF